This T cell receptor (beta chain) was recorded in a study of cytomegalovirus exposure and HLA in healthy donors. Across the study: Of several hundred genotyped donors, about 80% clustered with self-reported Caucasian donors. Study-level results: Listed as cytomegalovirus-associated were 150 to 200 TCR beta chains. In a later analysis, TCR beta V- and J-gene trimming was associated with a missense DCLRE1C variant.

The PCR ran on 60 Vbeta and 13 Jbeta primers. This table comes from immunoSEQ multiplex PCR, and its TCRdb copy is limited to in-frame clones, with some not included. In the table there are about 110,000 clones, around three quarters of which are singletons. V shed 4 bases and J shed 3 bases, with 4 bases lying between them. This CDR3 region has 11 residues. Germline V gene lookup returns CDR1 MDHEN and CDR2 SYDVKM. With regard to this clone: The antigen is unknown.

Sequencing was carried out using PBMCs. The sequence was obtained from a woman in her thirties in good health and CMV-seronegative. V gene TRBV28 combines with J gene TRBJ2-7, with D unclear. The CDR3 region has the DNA TGTGCCAGCAGTTCAATCTACGAGCAGTACTTC. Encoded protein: CASSSIYEQYF.